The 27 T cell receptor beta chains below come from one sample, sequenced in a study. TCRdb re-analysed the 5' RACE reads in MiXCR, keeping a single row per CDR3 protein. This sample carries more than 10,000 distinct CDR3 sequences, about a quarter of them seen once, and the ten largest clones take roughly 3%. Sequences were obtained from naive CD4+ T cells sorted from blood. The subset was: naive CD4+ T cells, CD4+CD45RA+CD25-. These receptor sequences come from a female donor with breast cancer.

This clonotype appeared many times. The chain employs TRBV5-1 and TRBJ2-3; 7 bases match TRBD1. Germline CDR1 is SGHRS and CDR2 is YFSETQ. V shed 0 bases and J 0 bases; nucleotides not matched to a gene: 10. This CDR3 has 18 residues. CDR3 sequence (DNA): TGCGCCAGCAGCTTGGTTAGGACAGGCGCTTCTAGCACAGATACGCAGTATTTT. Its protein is CASSLVRTGASSTDTQYF.

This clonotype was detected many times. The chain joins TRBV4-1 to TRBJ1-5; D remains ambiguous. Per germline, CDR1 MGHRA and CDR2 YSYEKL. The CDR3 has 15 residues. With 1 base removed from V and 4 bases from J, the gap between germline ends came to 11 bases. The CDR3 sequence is CASSQGWQENQPQHF. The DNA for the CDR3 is TGCGCCAGCAGCCAAGGGTGGCAGGAAAATCAGCCCCAGCATTTT.

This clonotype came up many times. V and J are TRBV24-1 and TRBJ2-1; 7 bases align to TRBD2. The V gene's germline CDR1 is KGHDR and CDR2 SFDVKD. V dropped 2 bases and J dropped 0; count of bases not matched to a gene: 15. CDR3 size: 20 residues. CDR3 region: CATSDSILGSGRSSYNEQFF. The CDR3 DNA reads TGTGCCACCAGTGATTCCATTTTGGGTAGCGGGCGTAGCTCCTACAATGAGCAGTTCTTC.

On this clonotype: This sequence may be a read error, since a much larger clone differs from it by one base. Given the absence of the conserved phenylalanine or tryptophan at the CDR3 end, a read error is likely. CDR3 nucleotides: TGTGCCAGCAGCCTGGGGACAGTCAATCAGCCCCAGCATTCT. Its protein product is CASSLGTVNQPQHS. The V gene is TRBV7-6, the J gene TRBJ1-5; 7 bases are shared with TRBD1. Trimming took 5 bases from V and 3 from J; bases not matched to a gene: 4. CDR1 and CDR2 (germline): SGHVS, FNYEAQ. This CDR3 has 14 residues.

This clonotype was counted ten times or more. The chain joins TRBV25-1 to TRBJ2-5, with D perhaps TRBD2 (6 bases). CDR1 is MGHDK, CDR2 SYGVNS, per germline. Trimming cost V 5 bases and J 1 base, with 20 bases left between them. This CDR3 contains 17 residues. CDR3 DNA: TGTGCCAGCAGTACAATCCCTGGGCGGGGACCCCAAGAGACCCAGTACTTC. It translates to CASSTIPGRGPQETQYF.

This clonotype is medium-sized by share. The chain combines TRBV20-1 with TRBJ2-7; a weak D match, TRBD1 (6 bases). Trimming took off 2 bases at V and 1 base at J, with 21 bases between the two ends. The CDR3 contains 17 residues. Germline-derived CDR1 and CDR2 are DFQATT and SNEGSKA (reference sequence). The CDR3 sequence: CSARPSLRGRGSYEQYF. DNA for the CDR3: TGCAGTGCTAGACCTTCCTTAAGGGGGAGAGGTTCCTACGAGCAGTACTTC.

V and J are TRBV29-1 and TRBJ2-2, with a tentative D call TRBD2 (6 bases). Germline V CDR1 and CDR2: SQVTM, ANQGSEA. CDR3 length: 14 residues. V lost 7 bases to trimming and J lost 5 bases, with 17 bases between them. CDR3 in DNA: TGCAGCGCCCGTCGGGGGACGGAGACCGGGGAGCTGTTTTTT. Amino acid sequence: CSARRGTETGELFF.

The CDR3 loop reads CASSFSGSPLHF. CDR3 coding DNA: TGTGCCAGCAGCTTTTCTGGATCACCCCTCCACTTT. The gene calls are TRBV5-6 and TRBJ1-6; unclear D gene. The length of the CDR3 is 12 residues. The germline V gene encodes CDR1 SGHDT and CDR2 YYEEEE. The V end lost 2 bases, the J end lost 10 bases, and 7 bases lay between the germline ends.

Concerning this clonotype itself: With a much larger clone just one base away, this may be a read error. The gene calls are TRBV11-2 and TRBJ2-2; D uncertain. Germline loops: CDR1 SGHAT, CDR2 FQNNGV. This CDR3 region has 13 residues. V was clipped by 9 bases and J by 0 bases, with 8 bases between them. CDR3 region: CARSPTNTGELFF. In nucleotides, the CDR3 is TGTGCCAGAAGCCCGACGAACACCGGGGAGCTGTTTTTT.

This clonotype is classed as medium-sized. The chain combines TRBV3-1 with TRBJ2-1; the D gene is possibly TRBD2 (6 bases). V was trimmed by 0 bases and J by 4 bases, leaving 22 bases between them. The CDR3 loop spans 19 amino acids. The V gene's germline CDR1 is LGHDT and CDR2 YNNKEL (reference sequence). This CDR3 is CASSQERPAGRMIYNEQFF. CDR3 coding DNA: TGTGCCAGCAGCCAAGAGCGGCCGGCGGGGCGAATGATTTACAATGAGCAGTTCTTC.

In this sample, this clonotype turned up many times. The CDR3 loop reads CASSLGPEVAKNIQYF. Written as DNA, the CDR3 is TGCGCCAGCAGCTTGGGACCCGAGGTAGCCAAAAACATTCAGTACTTC. V and J are TRBV5-1 and TRBJ2-4; D unresolved. The V and J ends lost 0 bases and 0 bases respectively, with 10 bases between them. This CDR3 contains 16 residues. Looked up from germline, CDR1 is SGHRS and CDR2 is YFSETQ.

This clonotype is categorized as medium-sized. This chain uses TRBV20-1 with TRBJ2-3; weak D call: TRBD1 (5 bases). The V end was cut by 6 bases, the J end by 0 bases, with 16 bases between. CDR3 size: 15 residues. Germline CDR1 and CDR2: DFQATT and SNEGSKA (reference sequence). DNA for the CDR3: TGCAGTGCCCGCGATAGGGGCCTTAGCACAGATACGCAGTATTTT. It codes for CSARDRGLSTDTQYF.

The CDR3 is CASSLRTSGRDEQFF. CDR3 nucleotide sequence: TGTGCCAGCTCACTTCGGACTAGCGGGAGGGATGAGCAGTTCTTC. The gene calls are TRBV18 and TRBJ2-1; TRBD2 matches at 15 bases. CDR1 and CDR2 from the germline V gene are KGHSH and LQKENI. V shed 4 bases, J shed 8 bases, and the junction held 3 bases outside the gene matches. The CDR3 has 15 residues.

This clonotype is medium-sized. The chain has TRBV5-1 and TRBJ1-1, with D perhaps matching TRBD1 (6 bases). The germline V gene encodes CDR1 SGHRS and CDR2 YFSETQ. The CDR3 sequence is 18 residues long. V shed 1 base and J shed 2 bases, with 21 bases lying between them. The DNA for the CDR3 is TGCGCCAGCAGCTTGACCGCACGGGGGGCAATAAGAAACACTGAAGCTTTCTTT. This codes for CASSLTARGAIRNTEAFF.

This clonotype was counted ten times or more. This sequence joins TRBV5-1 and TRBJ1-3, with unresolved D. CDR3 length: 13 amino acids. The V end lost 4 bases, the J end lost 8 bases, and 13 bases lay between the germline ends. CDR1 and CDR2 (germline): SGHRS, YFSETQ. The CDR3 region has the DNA TGCGCCAGCAGCACCGGGCACTATGACACCATATATTTT. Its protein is CASSTGHYDTIYF.

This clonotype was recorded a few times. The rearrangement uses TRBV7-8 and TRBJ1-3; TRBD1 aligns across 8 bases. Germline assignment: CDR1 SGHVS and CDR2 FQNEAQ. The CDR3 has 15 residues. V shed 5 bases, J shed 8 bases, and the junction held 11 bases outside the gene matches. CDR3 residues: CASSPRQGQGDTIYF. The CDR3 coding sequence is TGTGCCAGCAGCCCACGACAGGGGCAAGGAGACACCATATATTTT.

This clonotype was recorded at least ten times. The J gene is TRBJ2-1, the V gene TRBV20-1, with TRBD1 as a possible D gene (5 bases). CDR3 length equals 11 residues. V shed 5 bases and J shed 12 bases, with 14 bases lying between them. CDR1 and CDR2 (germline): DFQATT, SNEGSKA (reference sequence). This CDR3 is CSASIGARQFF. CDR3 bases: TGCAGTGCTTCAATAGGGGCTCGGCAGTTCTTC.

The CDR3 sequence: CATSQGRNQPQHF. CDR3 sequence (DNA): TGTGCCACGTCCCAGGGCCGCAATCAGCCCCAGCATTTT. The chain recombines TRBV24-1 with TRBJ1-5; D is perhaps TRBD1 (5 bases). Trimming shortened V by 10 bases and J by 2 bases, and 11 bases separated the two germline ends. The CDR3 spans 13 residues. Germline loops: CDR1 KGHDR, CDR2 SFDVKD.

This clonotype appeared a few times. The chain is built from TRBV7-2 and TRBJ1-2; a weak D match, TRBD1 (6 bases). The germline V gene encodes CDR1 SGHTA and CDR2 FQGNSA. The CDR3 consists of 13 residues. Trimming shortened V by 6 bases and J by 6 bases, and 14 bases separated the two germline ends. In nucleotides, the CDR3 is TGTGCCAGCAGAAAACTGGGGGCCCATGGCTACACCTTC. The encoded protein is CASRKLGAHGYTF. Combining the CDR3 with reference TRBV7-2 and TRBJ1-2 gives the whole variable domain GAGVSQSPSNKVTEKGKDVELRCDPISGHTALYWYRQSLGQGLEFLIYFQGNSAPDKSGLPSDRFSAERTGGSVSTLTIQRTQQEDSAVYLCASRKLGAHGYTFGSGTRLTVV.

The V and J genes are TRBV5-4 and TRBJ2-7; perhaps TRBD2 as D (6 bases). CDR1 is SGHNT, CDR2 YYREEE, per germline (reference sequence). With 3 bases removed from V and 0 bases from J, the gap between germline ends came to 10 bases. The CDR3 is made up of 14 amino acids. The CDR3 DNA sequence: TGTGCCAGCAGCTACGGGGGAAGCTCCTACGAGCAGTACTTC. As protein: CASSYGGSSYEQYF.

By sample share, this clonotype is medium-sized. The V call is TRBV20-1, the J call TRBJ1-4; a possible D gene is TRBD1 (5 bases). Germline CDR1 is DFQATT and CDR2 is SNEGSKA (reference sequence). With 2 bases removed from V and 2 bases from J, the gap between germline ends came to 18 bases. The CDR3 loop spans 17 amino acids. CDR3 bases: TGCAGTGCTAGACCGTCCAGGGCCCGAAGGACTAATGAAAAACTGTTTTTT. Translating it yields CSARPSRARRTNEKLFF.

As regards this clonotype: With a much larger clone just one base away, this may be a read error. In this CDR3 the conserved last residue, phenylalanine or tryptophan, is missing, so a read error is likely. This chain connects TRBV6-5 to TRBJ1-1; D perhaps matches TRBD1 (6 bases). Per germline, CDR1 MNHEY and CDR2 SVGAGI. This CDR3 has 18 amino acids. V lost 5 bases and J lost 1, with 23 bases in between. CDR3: CASSPYAGPGTRNTEAFI. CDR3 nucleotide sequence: TGTGCCAGCAGTCCCTACGCGGGACCCGGGACACGGAACACTGAAGCTTTCATT.

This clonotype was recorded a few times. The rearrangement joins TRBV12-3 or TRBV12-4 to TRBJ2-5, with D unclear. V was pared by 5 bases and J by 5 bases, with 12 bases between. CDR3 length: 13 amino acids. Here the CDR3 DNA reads TGTGCCAGCAGTCCACGTACGATCGAGACCCAGTACTTC. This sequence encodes CASSPRTIETQYF.

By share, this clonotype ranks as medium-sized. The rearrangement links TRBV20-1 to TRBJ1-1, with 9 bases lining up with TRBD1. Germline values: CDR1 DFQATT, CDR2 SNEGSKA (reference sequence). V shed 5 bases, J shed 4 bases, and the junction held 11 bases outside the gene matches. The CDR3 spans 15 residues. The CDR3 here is CSAYQLQGASTEAFF. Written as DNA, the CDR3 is TGCAGTGCTTACCAACTACAGGGGGCGAGCACTGAAGCTTTCTTT.

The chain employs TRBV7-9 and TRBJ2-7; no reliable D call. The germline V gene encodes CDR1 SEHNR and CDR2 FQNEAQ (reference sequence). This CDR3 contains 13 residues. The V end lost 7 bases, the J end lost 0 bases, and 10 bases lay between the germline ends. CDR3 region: CASTGPFSYEQYF. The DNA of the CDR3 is TGTGCCAGCACCGGGCCCTTCTCCTACGAGCAGTACTTC.

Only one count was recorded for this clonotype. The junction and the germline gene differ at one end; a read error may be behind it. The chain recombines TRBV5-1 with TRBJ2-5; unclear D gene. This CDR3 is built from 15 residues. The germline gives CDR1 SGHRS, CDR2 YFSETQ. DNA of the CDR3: TGCGCCAGCAGCCGATCCAGCCCAGACCAAGAGGCCCAGTACTTC. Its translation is CASSRSSPDQEAQYF.

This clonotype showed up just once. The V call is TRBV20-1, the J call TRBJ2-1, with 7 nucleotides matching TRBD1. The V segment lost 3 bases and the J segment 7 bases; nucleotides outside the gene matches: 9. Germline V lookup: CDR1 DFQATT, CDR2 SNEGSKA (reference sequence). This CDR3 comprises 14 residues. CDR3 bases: TGCAGTGCTAGCCCGGGACAGAGGGTAAATGAGCAGTTCTTC. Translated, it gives CSASPGQRVNEQFF.